The rows below give T cell receptor beta chains drawn from one sample of a study of prognosis after radiotherapy for stage I lung cancer. TCRdb called the multiplex PCR reads again in MiXCR, with one record for every CDR3 protein. The sample holds around 19,000 distinct CDR3 sequences; about 50% are singletons and the top ten take approximately 32%. The sequencing used PBMCs, collected before or after stereotactic body radiation therapy (not recorded which). Receptor source: a donor aged 50 or older with non-small cell lung cancer. Each CDR3 is given with its conserved first and last residue.

TRBV28	TRBJ1-5	CASSLVSNQPQHF
TRBV28	TRBJ2-7	CASSFLGYEQYF
TRBV5-1	TRBJ2-2	CASGRGTWVNTGELFF
TRBV20-1	TRBJ2-1	CSARAARSYNEQFF
TRBV19	TRBJ2-4	CASSIENRPTGVKNIQYF
TRBV4-1	TRBJ2-7	CASSPRTGSYEQYF
TRBV12-3/TRBV12-4	TRBJ2-3	CASRVPSTDTQYF
TRBV24-1	TRBJ2-1	CATSDGQINEQFF
TRBV7-8	TRBJ2-3	CASSASPGGDTQYF
TRBV12-3/TRBV12-4	TRBJ2-3	CASSLAGVKADTQYF